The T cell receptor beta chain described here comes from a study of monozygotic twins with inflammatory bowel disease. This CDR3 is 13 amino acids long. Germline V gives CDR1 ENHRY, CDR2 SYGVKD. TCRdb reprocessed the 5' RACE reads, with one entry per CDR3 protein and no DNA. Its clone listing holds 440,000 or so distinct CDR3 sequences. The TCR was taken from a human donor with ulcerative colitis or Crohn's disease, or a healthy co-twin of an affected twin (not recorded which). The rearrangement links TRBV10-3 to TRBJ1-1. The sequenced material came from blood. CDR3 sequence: CAISESANTEAFF.